What follows are 7 T cell receptor beta chains derived from one specimen sequenced in a study of T cells expressing NK-cell markers. TCRdb reprocessed the 5' RACE reads, with one entry per CDR3 protein and no DNA. This sample's table has fewer than 40,000 distinct CDR3 sequences. Sequenced sample: blood T cells: a sorted CD56 or NKG2C T cell subset, CD4+ or CD8+ T cells, or bulk PBMC T cells (not recorded which). These receptors all come from a woman aged 18-69 years in good health.

The chain joins TRBV9 to TRBJ2-1; lacking DNA, the TRBD2 call made by TCRdb goes unchecked. The germline V gene has CDR1 SGDLS and CDR2 YYNGEE. The CDR3 is 14 amino acids. The CDR3 sequence: CASSVELAAGEQFF.

This chain joins TRBV6-5 and TRBJ2-1. Germline loops: CDR1 MNHEY, CDR2 SVGAGI. The length of the CDR3 is 16 residues. The CDR3 loop is CASSYSNRGSYNEQFF.

CDR3 in amino acids: CASSLIPYEQYF. This chain uses TRBV5-1 with TRBJ2-7. CDR1 SGHRS and CDR2 YFSETQ come from the germline V gene. CDR3 length: 12 residues.

The genes are TRBV13 and TRBJ1-1. Germline CDR1 reads PRHDT; CDR2 reads FYEKMQ (reference sequence). The CDR3 totals 15 residues. The CDR3 region is CASSLESNVGTEAFF.

The chain has TRBV19 and TRBJ1-5; TCRdb's assignment of TRBD1 cannot be checked, as there is no DNA. The length of the CDR3 is 15 residues. Germline V gene data show CDR1 as LNHDA and CDR2 as SQIVND (reference sequence). The CDR3 loop is CASSEDRWDDQPQHF.

The chain joins TRBV5-1 to TRBJ1-1; TCRdb designates TRBD1, a call that cannot be tested without DNA. CDR1 is SGHRS and CDR2 is YFSETQ in the germline V gene. The CDR3 contains 16 residues. The CDR3 region is CASSPQGGWMNTEAFF.

This rearrangement joins TRBV4-1 to TRBJ2-3; the TRBD1 assignment by TCRdb is unverifiable without DNA. The CDR3 has 16 residues. From germline, CDR1 is MGHRA and CDR2 YSYEKL. The CDR3 protein is CASSQEEGAVGDTQYF.